Below are 30 T cell receptor beta chains sequenced from a single sample in a study of blood T cell repertoires in COVID-19. The assay was immunoSEQ multiplex PCR, and TCRdb's table has in-frame clones only and misses some. Altogether about 160,000 clones are present, around 93% being singletons, with the ten largest covering nearly 5%. Sequencing input: peripheral blood. The receptors here all came from a man in his thirties or forties with COVID-19, enrolled during active disease.

The J gene is TRBJ2-7, the V gene TRBV27; TRBD2 agrees at 7 bases. The CDR3 is made up of 16 amino acids. Germline V gene lookup returns CDR1 MNHEY and CDR2 SMNVEV (reference sequence). V lost 7 bases to trimming and J lost 0 bases; unmatched junction nucleotides: 12. The CDR3 loop reads CASTKVGGRRSYEQYF. The CDR3, as DNA: TGTGCCAGCACCAAAGTGGGAGGGCGTCGCTCCTACGAGCAGTACTTC.

The V gene is TRBV4-1, the J gene TRBJ2-7, with D tentatively TRBD2 (6 bases). Trimming removed 0 bases from V and 4 bases from J, with 13 bases in between. There are 15 residues in the CDR3. Germline-derived CDR1 and CDR2 are MGHRA and YSYEKL. The CDR3 region is CASSQDVGGGYEQYF. The CDR3 region has the DNA TGCGCCAGCAGCCAAGATGTGGGTGGGGGGTACGAGCAGTACTTC.

As DNA, the CDR3 is TGCGCCAGCAGCCAAGATAGGCGGGCAGCCTACGAGCAGTACTTC. This sequence encodes CASSQDRRAAYEQYF. The chain couples TRBV4-3 to TRBJ2-7; D might be TRBD2 (5 bases). The germline V gene has CDR1 LGHNA and CDR2 YSLEER. Trimming pared 0 bases from V and 2 bases from J, leaving 11 bases between. The CDR3 sequence is 15 residues long.

The V call is TRBV7-2, the J call TRBJ2-7; 8 nucleotides line up with TRBD1. Germline CDR1 and CDR2: SGHTA and FQGNSA. The CDR3 sequence is 13 residues long. The trim removed 3 bases at V and 3 bases at J, leaving 1 base unmatched. The CDR3 nucleotides read TGTGCCAGCAGCTTCGACAGGGGCTACGAGCAGTACTTC. Its protein product is CASSFDRGYEQYF. Filled out from reference TRBV7-2 and TRBJ2-7, the complete variable domain reads GAGVSQSPSNKVTEKGKDVELRCDPISGHTALYWYRQSLGQGLEFLIYFQGNSAPDKSGLPSDRFSAERTGGSVSTLTIQRTQQEDSAVYLCASSFDRGYEQYFGPGTRLTVT.

The chain employs TRBV12-5 and TRBJ1-1; D remains unclear. V was pared by 3 bases and J by 3 bases, with 8 bases between. CDR3 size: 13 residues. Germline V CDR1 and CDR2: LGHNT, FRNRAP. In DNA, the CDR3 is TGTGCTAGTGGTTTTGGGCACGACACTGAAGCTTTCTTT. Translation gives CASGFGHDTEAFF. Variable domain in full (rest from reference TRBV12-5 and TRBJ1-1): DARVTQTPRHKVTEMGQEVTMRCQPILGHNTVFWYRQTMMQGLELLAYFRNRAPLDDSGMPKDRFSAEMPDATLATLKIQPSEPRDSAVYFCASGFGHDTEAFFGQGTRLTVV.

This clone was seen a single time. This sequence joins TRBV5-4 and TRBJ2-1; weak D call: TRBD1 (5 bases). V was shortened by 0 bases and J by 3 bases, with 10 bases between the two germline ends. The CDR3 has 15 residues. The germline V gene has CDR1 SGHNT and CDR2 YYREEE (reference sequence). CDR3 in DNA: TGTGCCAGCAGCTTGGGGCAGGGAATCTACAATGAGCAGTTCTTC. It specifies CASSLGQGIYNEQFF.

This CDR3 is CASSQGQGNSGNTIYF. CDR3 nucleotides: TGCGCCAGCAGCCAAGGACAGGGAAACTCTGGAAACACCATATATTTT. The chain has TRBV4-1 and TRBJ1-3; 7 nucleotides line up with TRBD1. From germline, CDR1 is MGHRA and CDR2 YSYEKL. V shed 1 base, J shed 0 bases, and the junction held 3 bases outside the gene matches. CDR3 length equals 16 residues.

The rearrangement joins TRBV15 to TRBJ1-3; D remains unclear. Trimming cost V 0 bases and J 2 bases, with 14 bases left between them. The CDR3 has 17 residues. The germline CDR1 and CDR2 sequences are LNHNV and YYDKDF (reference sequence). The CDR3 coding sequence is TGTGCCACCAGCAGAGAAGCGGCAGGAACCACTGGAAACACCATATATTTT. Amino acid sequence: CATSREAAGTTGNTIYF.

This rearrangement joins TRBV7-9 to TRBJ1-1; TRBD1 matches 9 bases. This CDR3 spans 16 amino acids. CDR1 SEHNR and CDR2 FQNEAQ come from the germline V gene (reference sequence). Trimming removed 4 bases from V and 2 bases from J; junction bases left unmatched: 8. As DNA, the CDR3 is TGTGCCAGCAGCTCGGGACAGGGAAGACAAAACACTGAAGCTTTCTTT. This codes for CASSSGQGRQNTEAFF.

This rearrangement joins TRBV7-2 to TRBJ2-3; 7 bases match TRBD2. Germline assignment: CDR1 SGHTA and CDR2 FQGNSA. With 0 bases clipped from V and 4 bases from J, the junction kept 7 bases outside the gene matches. CDR3 length: 16 residues. CDR3 in amino acids: CASSLAVGAGSDTQYF. In DNA form, the CDR3 reads TGTGCCAGCAGCTTAGCAGTAGGAGCGGGGTCAGATACGCAGTATTTT.

The chain links TRBV30 to TRBJ2-3; the match to TRBD1 covers 7 bases. Per germline, CDR1 GTSNPN and CDR2 SVGIG (reference sequence). Unmatched junction bases numbered 10, after V lost 4 bases and J lost 6 bases. This CDR3 is 14 amino acids long. The CDR3 bases are TGTGCCTGGACCAAGGGGGCGGTTAGGGATACGCAGTATTTT. This gives the protein CAWTKGAVRDTQYF.

This clone occurred a few times. The V call is TRBV4-1, the J call TRBJ1-5; TRBD1 is a possible D gene (6 bases). The CDR3 runs to 18 residues. CDR1 is MGHRA, CDR2 YSYEKL, per germline. The V end was cut by 0 bases, the J end by 1 base, with 16 bases between. CDR3 DNA sequence: TGCGCCAGCAGCCAAGAAGAGTCAGGGGACGGGAGCAATCAGCCCCAGCATTTT. Translation gives CASSQEESGDGSNQPQHF.

V and J are TRBV9 and TRBJ2-7, with TRBD2 as a possible D gene (6 bases). There are 15 residues in the CDR3. V gave up 1 base and J gave up 0 bases, with 11 bases separating them. From germline, CDR1 is SGDLS and CDR2 YYNGEE. The CDR3 DNA sequence: TGTGCCAGCAGCGTAACTAGCACCAGCTCCTACGAGCAGTACTTC. Amino acids: CASSVTSTSSYEQYF.

The chain carries TRBV3-1 (or the pseudogene TRBV3-2) and TRBJ2-7; D not resolved. The CDR3 spans 13 residues. The germline V gene encodes CDR1 LGHDT and CDR2 YNNKEL (reference sequence). Trimming pared 4 bases from V and 2 bases from J, leaving 9 bases between. The DNA of the CDR3 is TGTGCCAGCAGCCTGGGCAGAACCTACGAGCAGTACTTC. It codes for CASSLGRTYEQYF.

The genes are TRBV29-1 and TRBJ1-4, with D perhaps matching TRBD1 (6 bases). The CDR3 is made up of 12 amino acids. The V and J ends lost 4 bases and 7 bases respectively, with 10 bases between them. Germline V gene lookup returns CDR1 SQVTM and CDR2 ANQGSEA. CDR3 sequence (DNA): TGCAGCGTTGTTGGGGGCGGTGAAAAACTGTTTTTT. Translated, it gives CSVVGGGEKLFF.

Only a few counts were recorded for this clone. The genes are TRBV6-5 and TRBJ1-5, with a tentative D call TRBD1 (5 bases). Trimming took off 2 bases at V and 5 bases at J, with 16 bases between the two ends. The CDR3 is 16 amino acids. The germline V gene encodes CDR1 MNHEY and CDR2 SVGAGI. In DNA, the CDR3 is TGTGCCAGCAGTTACCGCAGACCGAAAGGGGATCAGCCCCAGCATTTT. This encodes CASSYRRPKGDQPQHF.

This sequence joins TRBV7-6 and TRBJ1-1, with D perhaps TRBD1 (5 bases). V was pared by 4 bases and J by 10 bases, with 16 bases between. Germline assignment: CDR1 SGHVS and CDR2 FNYEAQ. The CDR3 loop spans 13 amino acids. The CDR3 loop reads CASSSREGLGAFF. DNA of the CDR3: TGTGCCAGCAGCTCCAGGGAGGGCCTTGGAGCTTTCTTT.

The chain carries TRBV4-1 and TRBJ2-1, with 16 positions matching TRBD2. V trimming: 4 bases; J trimming: 3 bases; junction bases outside the gene matches: 6. CDR3 length equals 18 residues. From germline, CDR1 is MGHRA and CDR2 YSYEKL. DNA of the CDR3: TGCGCCAGCAGCCCGGGGACTAGCGGGGGGGCCCTCTACAATGAGCAGTTCTTC. Protein sequence: CASSPGTSGGALYNEQFF.

The chain combines TRBV7-6 with TRBJ1-1; the match to TRBD1 covers 10 bases. The CDR3 runs 14 residues. The V segment lost 6 bases and the J segment 5 bases; nucleotides outside the gene matches: 6. The V gene's germline CDR1 is SGHVS and CDR2 FNYEAQ. CDR3 in DNA: TGTGCCAGCAGTCTTGGGACAGGGGAGACTGAAGCTTTCTTT. Its translation: CASSLGTGETEAFF.

The chain uses TRBV2 and TRBJ1-1; D possibly corresponds to TRBD1 (5 bases). V was clipped by 0 bases and J by 11 bases, with 19 bases between them. Germline V gene lookup returns CDR1 SNHLY and CDR2 FYNNEI. This CDR3 region has 15 residues. CDR3 amino acids: CASSEALAGLSKAFF. CDR3 bases: TGTGCCAGCAGTGAAGCGCTTGCGGGACTAAGCAAGGCTTTCTTT.

This chain uses TRBV12-3 or TRBV12-4 with TRBJ2-5; 7 nucleotides match TRBD1. The CDR3 contains 13 residues. With 3 bases clipped from V and 5 bases from J, the junction kept 3 bases outside the gene matches. CDR3 sequence (DNA): TGTGCCAGCAGTTTTTACAGGGGTGAGACCCAGTACTTC. Translation: CASSFYRGETQYF.

This chain joins TRBV9 and TRBJ1-5; D ambiguous. Deletions cut 4 bases from V and 6 bases from J, with 8 bases between. CDR3 size: 12 residues. Germline V gives CDR1 SGDLS, CDR2 YYNGEE. Here the CDR3 DNA reads TGTGCCAGCAGCCGGACTGGTCAGCCCCAGCATTTT. Translated: CASSRTGQPQHF.

The chain recombines TRBV29-1 with TRBJ1-2; D gene ambiguous. The CDR3 is made up of 11 amino acids. From germline, CDR1 is SQVTM and CDR2 ANQGSEA. V dropped 3 bases and J dropped 4 bases, with 6 bases sitting between them. CDR3 loop: CSVDRTYGYTF. CDR3 bases: TGCAGCGTTGACAGAACCTATGGCTACACCTTC. Using reference TRBV29-1 and TRBJ1-2 for the parts outside the CDR3, the full variable domain is SAVISQKPSRDICQRGTSLTIQCQVDSQVTMMFWYRQQPGQSLTLIATANQGSEATYESGFVIDKFPISRPNLTFSTLTVSNMSPEDSSIYLCSVDRTYGYTFGSGTRLTVV.

CDR3 in DNA: TGTGCCAGCAGTTCGACTCGGAGGGAAGCTTTCTTT. This sequence encodes CASSSTRREAFF. The chain joins TRBV7-2 to TRBJ1-1; D remains unclear. The CDR3 sequence is 12 residues long. Germline values: CDR1 SGHTA, CDR2 FQGNSA. The V and J ends lost 6 bases and 8 bases respectively, with 13 bases between them.

The V and J genes are TRBV4-3 and TRBJ2-1; the D gene is possibly TRBD2 (6 bases). The length of the CDR3 is 19 residues. Germline assignment: CDR1 LGHNA and CDR2 YSLEER. The ends were cut back, 0 bases at V and 0 bases at J, with 18 bases in the middle. The CDR3 is CASSQDAGNGLSSYNEQFF. The CDR3, as DNA: TGCGCCAGCAGCCAAGATGCGGGGAACGGCCTGAGCTCCTACAATGAGCAGTTCTTC.

In its sample, this clone was seen a few times. The chain joins TRBV2 to TRBJ1-5, with TRBD1 matching over 7 bases. Germline CDR1 and CDR2: SNHLY and FYNNEI. This CDR3 is built from 15 residues. Trimming at V came to 8 bases and at J to 1 base, leaving 8 bases not matched to a gene. CDR3 sequence: CASLGDRASNQPQHF. Written as DNA, the CDR3 is TGTGCCAGCTTAGGAGACAGGGCGAGCAATCAGCCCCAGCATTTT.

This clone was detected a few times. The chain has TRBV7-2 and TRBJ1-5, with D maybe TRBD1 (5 bases). The CDR3 has 14 amino acids. CDR1 and CDR2 (germline): SGHTA, FQGNSA. The V gene lost 5 bases and the J gene lost 4 bases, with 12 bases spanning the gap. CDR3 in amino acids: CASSLRDGNQPQHF. As DNA, the CDR3 is TGTGCCAGCAGCCTGCGGGACGGGAATCAGCCCCAGCATTTT.

The V call is TRBV11-2, the J call TRBJ2-1, with TRBD2 as a possible D gene (5 bases). The CDR3 totals 18 residues. Germline assignment: CDR1 SGHAT and CDR2 FQNNGV. The V end was cut by 5 bases, the J end by 0 bases, with 20 bases between. CDR3: CASSLFPLAIVSYNEQFF. CDR3 coding DNA: TGTGCCAGCAGCCTCTTCCCGTTAGCGATAGTCTCCTACAATGAGCAGTTCTTC.

This clone was picked up one time. Other DNA sequences in the sample encode the same CDR3. The chain joins TRBV7-9 to TRBJ1-1, with TRBD1 as a possible D gene (5 bases). Trimming stripped 2 bases from V and 1 base from J, with 8 bases between. The CDR3 runs 14 residues. Germline V lookup: CDR1 SEHNR, CDR2 FQNEAQ (reference sequence). The CDR3 region has the DNA TGTGCCAGCAGCTTACAGGGTCCGAACACTGAAGCTTTCTTT. It specifies CASSLQGPNTEAFF.

V usage is TRBV2 and J usage is TRBJ1-5; D perhaps matches TRBD1 (6 bases). The V end was cut by 3 bases, the J end by 2 bases, with 8 bases between. The CDR3 runs to 14 residues. Germline CDR1 reads SNHLY; CDR2 reads FYNNEI. CDR3 protein: CASSDTGRNQPQHF. Written as DNA, the CDR3 is TGTGCCAGCAGTGACACAGGGCGCAATCAGCCCCAGCATTTT.